The T cell receptor (beta chain) described here comes from a study of T cells in Graves' hyperthyroidism and ophthalmopathy. CDR1 is MNHNS, CDR2 SASEGT, per germline. This CDR3 spans 12 amino acids. V shed 3 bases and J shed 3 bases, with 2 bases lying between them. The study left out patients who had uncontrolled infection, other autoimmune disease, pregnancy or lactation. RNA transcripts gave rise to amplified TCR beta CDR3 regions. Carried out on the TCR CDR3, a first-round RT-PCR used the HTBI primer set. One entry per CDR3 protein results from TCRdb running MiXCR on the multiplex PCR reads. Of a few hundred thousand distinct CDR3 sequences in the sample, roughly 13% were seen once. This clonotype appeared many times. What it binds is unknown. The study, taken as a whole, reports: Blood also held most thyroid clonotypes expanded beyond 0.001.

What was sequenced was blood. This chain joins TRBV6-1 and TRBJ2-2, with no clear D. The clonotype comes from a woman between 40 and 50 years old with Graves' ophthalmopathy. Here the CDR3 reads CASSDYTGELFF. The CDR3 region has the DNA TGTGCCAGCAGTGACTACACCGGGGAGCTGTTTTTT.